The 17 T cell receptor beta chains below were found in one sample sequenced in a study of vaccination effects on CD4 cells after COVID-19. These receptors have no known antigen. The repertoire was sequenced with immunoSEQ multiplex PCR; TCRdb's copy has only in-frame clones and lacks some. Of about 24,000 clones listed, approximately 76% are singletons. CD4+ T cells specific for antigen were expanded with viral peptide pools by the ViraFEST assay before sequencing. CD4+ T cells were isolated after around 10 days of culture. Confirmation by PCR established that the person had SARS-CoV-2 infection between March and December 2020. This specimen was CD4+ T cells from PBMCs cultured with SARS-CoV-2 spike peptides, taken before COVID-19 vaccination. The receptors originated from a human donor who had a prior SARS-CoV-2 infection.

The chain is built from TRBV5-1 and TRBJ1-1; 11 nucleotides line up with TRBD1. The V and J ends lost 7 bases and 1 base, in that order; junction bases with no gene match: 0. Germline V gene lookup returns CDR1 SGHRS and CDR2 YFSETQ. The CDR3 covers 13 residues. The chain's CDR3 is CASGQGANTEAFF. CDR3 bases: TGCGCCAGCGGACAGGGGGCGAACACTGAAGCTTTCTTT.

The rearrangement links TRBV10-3 to TRBJ2-1; D is ambiguous. The CDR3 spans 12 residues. Looked up from germline, CDR1 is ENHRY and CDR2 is SYGVKD. V lost 3 bases, J lost 8 bases, and 8 bases lay in between. This CDR3 is CAISEVFDEQFF. CDR3 bases: TGTGCCATCAGTGAAGTTTTTGATGAGCAGTTCTTC.

The chain carries TRBV6-5 and TRBJ2-1, with D maybe TRBD1 (6 bases). V dropped 4 bases and J dropped 10 bases, with 14 bases sitting between them. Germline assignment: CDR1 MNHEY and CDR2 SVGAGI. The CDR3 extends over 13 amino acids. CDR3 in DNA: TGTGCCAGCAGTTCGCCGGGACAAGTGGAGCAGTTCTTC. Its translation is CASSSPGQVEQFF.

The chain links TRBV2 to TRBJ1-4; D gene ambiguous. V dropped 3 bases and J dropped 2 bases, with 10 bases sitting between them. This CDR3 region has 15 residues. Germline V gene lookup returns CDR1 SNHLY and CDR2 FYNNEI. CDR3 sequence (DNA): TGTGCCAGCAGTGAGGACGGAAATACTAATGAAAAACTGTTTTTT. This gives the protein CASSEDGNTNEKLFF.

The CDR3 protein is CASSPTEDQPQHF. CDR3 nucleotide sequence: TGTGCCAGCTCACCTACAGAAGATCAGCCCCAGCATTTT. The chain recombines TRBV18 with TRBJ1-5; no clear D. There are 13 residues in the CDR3. Germline V CDR1 and CDR2: KGHSH, LQKENI. Trimming shortened V by 3 bases and J by 5 bases, and 8 bases separated the two germline ends.

J is TRBJ2-5 and V is TRBV5-1, with 8 bases aligning to TRBD2. Trimming removed 4 bases from V and 5 bases from J; junction bases left unmatched: 10. The CDR3 is 15 residues long. CDR1 and CDR2 from the germline V gene are SGHRS and YFSETQ. CDR3 in DNA: TGCGCCAGCAGCGTTAGCGGGACGGCCGAGGAGACCCAGTACTTC. Protein: CASSVSGTAEETQYF.

This clone qualifies as medium-sized. The genes are TRBV5-4 and TRBJ2-6, with D possibly TRBD1 on 5 matching bases. The germline V gene has CDR1 SGHNT and CDR2 YYREEE (reference sequence). This CDR3 spans 15 amino acids. With 1 base removed from V and 2 bases from J, the gap between germline ends came to 7 bases. CDR3 residues: CASSLPGTGANVLTF. The CDR3 coding sequence is TGTGCCAGCAGCTTGCCAGGGACTGGGGCCAACGTCCTGACTTTC.

This clone has only one observation. The chain links TRBV27 to TRBJ2-7; 9 positions agree with TRBD1. Germline V gene sequence: CDR1 MNHEY, CDR2 SMNVEV (reference sequence). V shed 3 bases, J shed 12 bases, and the junction held 9 bases outside the gene matches. This CDR3 spans 13 amino acids. Written as DNA, the CDR3 is TGTGCCAGCAGTTTGGGACAGGGTGCTCCCTTGTACTTC. Amino acids: CASSLGQGAPLYF.

This clone was counted only a few times. V is TRBV4-3 and J is TRBJ1-2; 9 positions match TRBD1. CDR1 is LGHNA, CDR2 YSLEER, per germline. The V and J ends lost 1 base and 2 bases, in that order; junction bases with no gene match: 5. This CDR3 region has 16 residues. CDR3 DNA: TGCGCCAGCAGCCAAGGGCCCACAGGGGGCAACTATGGCTACACCTTC. This translates into CASSQGPTGGNYGYTF.

The chain combines TRBV29-1 with TRBJ1-1; no clear D. Per germline, CDR1 SQVTM and CDR2 ANQGSEA. This CDR3 comprises 13 residues. With 4 bases removed from V and 4 bases from J, the gap between germline ends came to 13 bases. The CDR3 sequence is CSVVLGKGTEAFF. The CDR3 DNA sequence: TGCAGCGTTGTCTTGGGGAAGGGCACTGAAGCTTTCTTT.

This clone appeared a few times. The chain joins TRBV5-1 to TRBJ1-4; TRBD1 matches 7 bases. CDR3 size: 15 residues. Germline lookup yields CDR1 SGHRS and CDR2 YFSETQ. The junction had 9 bases not matched to a gene; V was cut back by 4 bases and J by 6 bases. CDR3 sequence: CASSQDRVEDEKLFF. The CDR3 DNA reads TGCGCCAGCAGCCAAGACAGGGTTGAGGATGAAAAACTGTTTTTT.

The chain links TRBV2 to TRBJ1-2; a possible D gene is TRBD1 (5 bases). Germline V lookup: CDR1 SNHLY, CDR2 FYNNEI. The CDR3 spans 13 residues. Trimming pared 6 bases from V and 5 bases from J, leaving 13 bases between. The CDR3 loop is CASSLGAAYGYTF. As DNA, the CDR3 is TGTGCCAGCAGCCTCGGGGCGGCTTATGGCTACACCTTC.

V and J are TRBV24-1 and TRBJ1-5; D is perhaps TRBD1 (6 bases). There are 14 residues in the CDR3. Germline-derived CDR1 and CDR2 are KGHDR and SFDVKD. V gave up 9 bases and J gave up 2 bases, with 13 bases separating them. CDR3 region: CATGGEGGNQPQHF. DNA for the CDR3: TGTGCCACCGGGGGGGAGGGGGGCAATCAGCCCCAGCATTTT.

The rearrangement links TRBV7-3 to TRBJ2-2, with D possibly matching TRBD2 (6 bases). The ends were cut back, 2 bases at V and 6 bases at J, with 16 bases in the middle. CDR3 size: 16 residues. Germline V gives CDR1 SGHTA, CDR2 FQGTGA. In DNA form, the CDR3 reads TGTGCCAGCAGCTTACTCGGCGGGGTGTTTCCCGGGGAGCTGTTTTTT. Translating it yields CASSLLGGVFPGELFF.

The chain combines TRBV5-1 with TRBJ2-3; D possibly uses TRBD1 or TRBD2 (6 bases each). Trimming cost V 4 bases and J 6 bases, with 18 bases left between them. The CDR3 is made up of 15 amino acids. Germline V lookup: CDR1 SGHRS, CDR2 YFSETQ. The CDR3 is CASSPDGGLGDTQYF. The CDR3 DNA sequence: TGCGCCAGCAGCCCCGACGGGGGCTTGGGTGATACGCAGTATTTT. The entire variable domain, with the rest obtained from reference TRBV5-1 and TRBJ2-3, is as follows: KAGVTQTPRYLIKTRGQQVTLSCSPISGHRSVSWYQQTPGQGLQFLFEYFSETQRNKGNFPGRFSGRQFSNSRSEMNVSTLELGDSALYLCASSPDGGLGDTQYFGPGTRLTVL.

This clone was counted a single time. V gene TRBV11-3 combines with J gene TRBJ2-3; 10 positions match TRBD1. This CDR3 is built from 14 residues. The ends lost 6 bases at V and 3 bases at J; junction bases unmatched: 3. CDR1 SGHNT and CDR2 YENEEA come from the germline V gene. CDR3 sequence (DNA): TGTGCCAGCAGAAGACAGGGGGCAACAGATACGCAGTATTTT. Encoded protein: CASRRQGATDTQYF.

V and J are TRBV4-2 and TRBJ2-1; 9 bases are shared with TRBD2. CDR3 length equals 22 residues. Germline V CDR1 and CDR2: LGHNA, YNFKEQ. Unmatched junction bases numbered 26, after V lost 3 bases and J lost 5 bases. The CDR3 is CASSHDGPWGTGTSNLDNEQFF. CDR3 sequence (DNA): TGTGCCAGCAGCCATGACGGACCGTGGGGGACCGGGACTAGCAATTTGGACAATGAGCAGTTCTTC.